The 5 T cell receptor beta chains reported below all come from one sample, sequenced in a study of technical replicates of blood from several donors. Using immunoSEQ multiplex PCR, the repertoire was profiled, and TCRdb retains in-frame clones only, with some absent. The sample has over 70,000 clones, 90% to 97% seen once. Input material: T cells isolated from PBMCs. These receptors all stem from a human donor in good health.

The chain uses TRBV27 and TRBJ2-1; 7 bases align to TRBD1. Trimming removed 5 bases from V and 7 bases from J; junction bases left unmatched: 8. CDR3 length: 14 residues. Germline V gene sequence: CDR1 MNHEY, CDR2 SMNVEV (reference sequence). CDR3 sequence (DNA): TGTGCCAGCAGTCTGAACAGGGGAAGGAATGAGCAGTTCTTC. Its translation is CASSLNRGRNEQFF.

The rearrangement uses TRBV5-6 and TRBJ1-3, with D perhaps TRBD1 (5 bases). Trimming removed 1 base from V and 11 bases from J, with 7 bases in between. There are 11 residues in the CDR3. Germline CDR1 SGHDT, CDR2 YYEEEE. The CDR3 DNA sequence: TGTGCCAGCAGCTTGACAGGACCCATATATTTT. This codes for CASSLTGPIYF.

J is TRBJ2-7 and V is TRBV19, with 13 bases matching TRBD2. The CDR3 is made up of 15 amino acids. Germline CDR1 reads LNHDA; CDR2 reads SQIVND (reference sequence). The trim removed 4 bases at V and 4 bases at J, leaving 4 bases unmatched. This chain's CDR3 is CASSKGLAGVYEQYF. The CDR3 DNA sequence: TGTGCCAGTAGTAAAGGACTAGCGGGAGTTTACGAGCAGTACTTC.

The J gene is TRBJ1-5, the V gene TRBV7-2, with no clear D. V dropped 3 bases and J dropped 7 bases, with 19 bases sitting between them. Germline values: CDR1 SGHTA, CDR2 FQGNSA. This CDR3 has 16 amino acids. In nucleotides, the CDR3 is TGTGCCAGCAGCTTCGGGGTTGGCAGTGTGAGACAGCCCCAGCATTTT. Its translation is CASSFGVGSVRQPQHF.

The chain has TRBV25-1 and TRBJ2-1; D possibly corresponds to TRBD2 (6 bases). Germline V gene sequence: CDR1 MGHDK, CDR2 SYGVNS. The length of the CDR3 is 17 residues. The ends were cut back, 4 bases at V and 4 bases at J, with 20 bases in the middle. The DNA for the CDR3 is TGTGCCAGCAGTGCCCGACCGGGGGTGTTCTCTTACAATGAGCAGTTCTTC. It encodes CASSARPGVFSYNEQFF.